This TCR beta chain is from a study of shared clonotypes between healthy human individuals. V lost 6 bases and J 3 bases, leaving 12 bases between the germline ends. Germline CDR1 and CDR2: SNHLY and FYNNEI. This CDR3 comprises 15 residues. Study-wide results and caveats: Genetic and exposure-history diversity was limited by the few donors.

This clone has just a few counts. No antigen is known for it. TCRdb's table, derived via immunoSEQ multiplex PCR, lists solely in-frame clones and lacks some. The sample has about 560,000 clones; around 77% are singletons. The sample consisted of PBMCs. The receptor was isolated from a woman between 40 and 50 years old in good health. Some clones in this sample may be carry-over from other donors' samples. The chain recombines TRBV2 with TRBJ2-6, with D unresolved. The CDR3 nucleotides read TGTGCCAGCAGCGCCATTAGAAGTGGGGCCAACGTCCTGACTTTC. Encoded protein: CASSAIRSGANVLTF.